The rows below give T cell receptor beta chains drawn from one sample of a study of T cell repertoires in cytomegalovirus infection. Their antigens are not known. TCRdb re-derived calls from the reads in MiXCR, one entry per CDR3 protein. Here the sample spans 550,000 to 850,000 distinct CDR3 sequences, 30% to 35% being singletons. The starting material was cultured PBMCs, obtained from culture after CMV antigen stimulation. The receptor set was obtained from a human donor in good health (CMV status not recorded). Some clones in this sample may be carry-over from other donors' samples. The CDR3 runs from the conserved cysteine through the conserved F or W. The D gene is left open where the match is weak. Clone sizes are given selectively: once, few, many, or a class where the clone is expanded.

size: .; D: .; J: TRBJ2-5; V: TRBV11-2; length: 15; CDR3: CASSFGTLFDWTQYF; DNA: TGTGCCAGCAGCTTCGGGACACTCTTCGATTGGACCCAGTACTTC
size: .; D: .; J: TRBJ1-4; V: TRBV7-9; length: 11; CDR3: CASSPGLQLFF; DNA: TGTGCCAGCAGCCCGGGGCTCCAACTGTTTTTT
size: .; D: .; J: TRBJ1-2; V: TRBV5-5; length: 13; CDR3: CASSLLSTYGYTF; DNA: TGTGCCAGCAGCTTGTTGTCGACGTATGGCTACACCTTC
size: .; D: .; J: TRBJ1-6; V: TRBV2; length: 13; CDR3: CASSANWDSPLHF; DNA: TGTGCCAGCAGTGCTAACTGGGATTCACCCCTCCACTTT
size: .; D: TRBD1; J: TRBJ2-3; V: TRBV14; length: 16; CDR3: CASSQGGRGFTDTQYF; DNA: TGTGCCAGCAGCCAAGGCGGCAGGGGGTTTACAGATACGCAGTATTTT
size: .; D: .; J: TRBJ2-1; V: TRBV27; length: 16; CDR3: CASSLSSASPYNEQFF; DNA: TGTGCCAGCAGTTTATCTAGCGCCTCCCCCTACAATGAGCAGTTCTTC
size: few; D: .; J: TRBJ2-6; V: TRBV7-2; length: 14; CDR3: CASSFAVGANVLTF; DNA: TGTGCCAGCAGCTTTGCGGTTGGGGCCAACGTCCTGACTTTC
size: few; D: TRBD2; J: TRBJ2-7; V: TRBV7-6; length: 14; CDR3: CASSPAGPIYEQYF; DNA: TGTGCCAGCAGCCCAGCGGGACCTATCTACGAGCAGTACTTC
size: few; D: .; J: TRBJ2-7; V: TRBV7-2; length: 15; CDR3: CASSPWRGSLREQYF; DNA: TGTGCCAGCAGCCCCTGGCGGGGAAGTCTAAGGGAGCAGTACTTC
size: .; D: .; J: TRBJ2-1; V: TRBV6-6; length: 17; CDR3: CASSFTTKQAPGGEQFF; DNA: TGTGCCAGCAGTTTCACCACCAAACAGGCCCCCGGTGGTGAGCAGTTCTTC
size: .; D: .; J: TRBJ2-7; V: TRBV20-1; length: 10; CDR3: CSAKQTEQYF; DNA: TGCAGTGCCAAACAAACCGAGCAGTACTTC
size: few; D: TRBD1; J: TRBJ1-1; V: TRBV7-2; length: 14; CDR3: CASSRTGAVTEAFF; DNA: TGTGCCAGCAGCCGGACAGGGGCCGTCACTGAAGCTTTCTTT
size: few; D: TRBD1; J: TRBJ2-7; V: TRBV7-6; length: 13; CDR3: CASSFQQGSEQYF; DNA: TGTGCCAGCAGCTTTCAACAGGGGAGCGAGCAGTACTTC
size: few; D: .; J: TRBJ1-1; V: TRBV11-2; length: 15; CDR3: CASSSRKRGNTEAFF; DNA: TGTGCCAGCAGCTCGAGAAAGCGGGGGAACACTGAAGCTTTCTTT
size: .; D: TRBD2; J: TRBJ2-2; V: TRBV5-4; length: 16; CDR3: CASSPSGRASTGELFF; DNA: TGTGCCAGCAGCCCTAGCGGGAGGGCCAGCACCGGGGAGCTGTTTTTT
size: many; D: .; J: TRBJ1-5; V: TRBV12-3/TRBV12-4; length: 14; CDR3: CASSYRDGGQPQHF; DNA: TGTGCCAGCAGTTACAGGGATGGGGGTCAGCCCCAGCATTTT
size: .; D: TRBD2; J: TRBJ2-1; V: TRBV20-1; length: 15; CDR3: CSARRAGLIYNEQFF; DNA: TGCAGTGCTAGGAGGGCGGGACTAATTTACAATGAGCAGTTCTTC
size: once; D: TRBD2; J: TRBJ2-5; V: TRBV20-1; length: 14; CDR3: CSASTSGILETQYF; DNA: TGCAGTGCTAGCACTAGCGGGATTTTAGAGACCCAGTACTTC
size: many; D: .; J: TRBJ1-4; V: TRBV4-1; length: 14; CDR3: CASSRRQLNEKLFF; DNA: TGCGCCAGCAGCCGAAGACAGCTTAATGAAAAACTGTTTTTT
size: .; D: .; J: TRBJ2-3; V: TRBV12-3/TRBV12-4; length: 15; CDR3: CASRRDWRSTDTQYF; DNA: TGTGCCAGCAGGCGAGACTGGAGAAGCACAGATACGCAGTATTTT
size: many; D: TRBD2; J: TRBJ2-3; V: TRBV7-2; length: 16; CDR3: CASSLSSGSASDTQYF; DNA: TGTGCCAGCAGCCTTTCAAGCGGGAGTGCTTCAGATACGCAGTATTTT
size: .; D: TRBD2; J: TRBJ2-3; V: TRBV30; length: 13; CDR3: CAWERENPTAQYF; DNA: TGTGCCTGGGAGCGGGAGAACCCCACGGCGCAGTATTTT
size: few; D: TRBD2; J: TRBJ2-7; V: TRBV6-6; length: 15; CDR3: CASAPYGGRAYEQYF; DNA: TGTGCCAGCGCTCCATATGGCGGGAGAGCCTACGAGCAGTACTTC
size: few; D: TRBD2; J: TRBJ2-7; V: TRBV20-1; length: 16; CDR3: CSAGQSGLASTYEQYF; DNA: TGCAGTGCTGGCCAAAGTGGACTAGCGTCAACCTACGAGCAGTACTTC
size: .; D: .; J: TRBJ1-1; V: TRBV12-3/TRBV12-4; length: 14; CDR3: CASSSAGRSTEAFF; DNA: TGTGCCAGCAGTTCCGCCGGGAGGTCTACTGAAGCTTTCTTT
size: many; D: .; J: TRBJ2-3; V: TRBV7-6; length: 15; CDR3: CASSVSTGVRDTQYF; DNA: TGTGCCAGCAGCGTTAGCACAGGCGTCCGAGATACGCAGTATTTT
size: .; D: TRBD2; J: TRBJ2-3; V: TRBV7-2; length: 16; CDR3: CASSPLGLGVGDTQYF; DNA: TGTGCCAGCAGCCCCCTCGGACTAGGGGTAGGCGATACGCAGTATTTT
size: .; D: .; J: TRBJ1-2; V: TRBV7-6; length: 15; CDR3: CASSNDPAGNYGYTF; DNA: TGTGCCAGCAGCAATGACCCTGCGGGTAACTATGGCTACACCTTC
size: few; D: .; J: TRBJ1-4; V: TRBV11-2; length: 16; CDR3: CASSLVNADPQEKLFF; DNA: TGTGCCAGCAGCTTAGTAAATGCGGACCCCCAGGAGAAACTGTTTTTT
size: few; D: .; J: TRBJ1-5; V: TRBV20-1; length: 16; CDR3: CSARGVGEYSNQPQHF; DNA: TGCAGTGCTAGAGGCGTAGGGGAATATAGCAATCAGCCCCAGCATTTT
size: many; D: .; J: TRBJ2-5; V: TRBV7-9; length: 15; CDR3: CASSLRREPQETQYF; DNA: TGTGCCAGCAGCTTGAGGCGGGAACCTCAAGAGACCCAGTACTTC
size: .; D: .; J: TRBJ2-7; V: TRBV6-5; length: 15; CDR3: CASKRGAGEGYEQYF; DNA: TGTGCCAGCAAAAGGGGAGCAGGGGAGGGGTACGAGCAGTACTTC
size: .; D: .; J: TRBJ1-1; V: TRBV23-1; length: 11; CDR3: CASTQRPEAFF; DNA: TGCGCCAGCACCCAAAGACCTGAAGCTTTCTTT
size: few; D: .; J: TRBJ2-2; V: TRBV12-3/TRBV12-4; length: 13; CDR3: CASSRVNTGELFF; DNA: TGTGCCAGCAGTCGGGTAAACACCGGGGAGCTGTTTTTT
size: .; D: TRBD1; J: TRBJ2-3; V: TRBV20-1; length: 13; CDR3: CSARDRRGDTQYF; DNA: TGCAGTGCTAGGGACCGCAGGGGGGATACGCAGTATTTT
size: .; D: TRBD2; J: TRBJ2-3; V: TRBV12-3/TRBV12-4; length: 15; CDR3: CASGTSGGASDTQYF; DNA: TGTGCCAGCGGTACTAGCGGGGGTGCGTCAGATACGCAGTATTTT
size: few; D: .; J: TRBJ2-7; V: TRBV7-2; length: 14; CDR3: CASRRISGYYEQYF; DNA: TGTGCCAGCAGACGAATTAGCGGATACTACGAGCAGTACTTC
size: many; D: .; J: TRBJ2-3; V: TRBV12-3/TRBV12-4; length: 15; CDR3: CASSFFTLPTDTQYF; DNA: TGTGCCAGCAGTTTTTTTACCCTTCCAACAGATACGCAGTATTTT
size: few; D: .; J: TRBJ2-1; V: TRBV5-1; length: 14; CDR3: CASSLVLATGEQFF; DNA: TGCGCCAGCAGCTTGGTCCTAGCTACTGGTGAGCAGTTCTTC
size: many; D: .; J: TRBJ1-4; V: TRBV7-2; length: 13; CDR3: CASSSQPNEKLFF; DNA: TGTGCCAGCAGCTCACAGCCTAATGAAAAACTGTTTTTT
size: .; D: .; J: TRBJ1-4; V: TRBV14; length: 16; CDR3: CASSQARRAEAGKLFF; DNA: TGTGCCAGCAGCCAAGCGCGCCGGGCTGAGGCGGGAAAACTGTTTTTT
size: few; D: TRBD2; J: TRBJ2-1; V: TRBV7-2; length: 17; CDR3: CASSLIGLAASYNEQFF; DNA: TGTGCCAGCAGCTTGATCGGGCTAGCGGCTTCCTACAATGAGCAGTTCTTC
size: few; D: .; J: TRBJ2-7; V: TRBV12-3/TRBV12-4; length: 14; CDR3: CASSAYSFGGEQYF; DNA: TGTGCCAGCAGCGCCTACTCCTTTGGCGGGGAGCAGTACTTC
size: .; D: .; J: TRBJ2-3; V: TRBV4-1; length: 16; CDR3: CASSQEGNRATDTQYF; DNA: TGCGCCAGCAGCCAAGAAGGTAACAGGGCCACAGATACGCAGTATTTT
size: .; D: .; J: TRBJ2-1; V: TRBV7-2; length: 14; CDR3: CASSFGLEVDEQFF; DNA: TGTGCCAGCAGCTTTGGTCTGGAAGTCGATGAGCAGTTCTTC
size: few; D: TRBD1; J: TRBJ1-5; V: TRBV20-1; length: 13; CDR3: CSATGDGNQPQHF; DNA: TGCAGCGCGACAGGGGATGGCAATCAGCCCCAGCATTTT